This T cell receptor beta chain stems from a study of early T cells in non-severe SARS-CoV-2 infection. Study in general: Bulk RNA from unsorted whole blood was sequenced; chains were unpaired. Overall study findings and caveats: The study's VDJdb matching favored anti-spike CD8 responses and missed private and CD4 specificities.

This CDR3 has 12 amino acids. From germline, CDR1 is SNHLY and CDR2 FYNNEI. Trimming removed 7 bases at V and 2 bases at J, with 8 bases between. This clonotype was seen just once. The antigen is not known. cDNA molecules, individually, were tagged with unique molecular identifiers. TCRdb processed the 5' RACE reads anew with MiXCR; each CDR3 protein has one entry. The repertoire holds around 83,000 distinct CDR3 sequences, with over 9.5% as singletons. Specimen: whole blood, collected at baseline. The V gene is TRBV2, the J gene TRBJ1-2, with D possibly matching TRBD1 (6 bases). The clonotype was recovered from an adult who was a healthcare worker with PCR-confirmed SARS-CoV-2 infection or an uninfected control (not recorded which). CDR3 coding DNA: TGTGCCAGCACCACAGGGAACTATGGCTACACCTTC. Translated: CASTTGNYGYTF.